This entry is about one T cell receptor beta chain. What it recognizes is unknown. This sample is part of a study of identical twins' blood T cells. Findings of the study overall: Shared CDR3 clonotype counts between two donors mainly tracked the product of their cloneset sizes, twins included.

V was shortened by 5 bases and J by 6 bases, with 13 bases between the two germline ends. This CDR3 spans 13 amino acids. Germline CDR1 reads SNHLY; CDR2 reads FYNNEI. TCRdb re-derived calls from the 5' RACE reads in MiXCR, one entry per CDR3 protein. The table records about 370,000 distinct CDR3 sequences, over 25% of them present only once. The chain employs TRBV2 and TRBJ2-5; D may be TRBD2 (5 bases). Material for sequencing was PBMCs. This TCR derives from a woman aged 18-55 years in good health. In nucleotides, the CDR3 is TGTGCCAGCAGTAGCGGCCGAGGTCAGACCCAGTACTTC. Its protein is CASSSGRGQTQYF.